This T cell receptor (beta chain) is drawn from a study of radiation and T cells in renal cell carcinoma. On the study more broadly: Nephrectomy followed 15 Gy stereotactic body radiation by 4 weeks. Study-wide points: From baseline, blood top tumor clonotypes peaked at 2 weeks post-radiation.

The V gene lost 0 bases and the J gene lost 3 bases, with 15 bases spanning the gap. Germline V lookup: CDR1 SGHRS, CDR2 YFSETQ. This CDR3 is 16 amino acids long. Comments on this clone: Its antigen is as yet unknown.

Time point denoted: baseline pretreatment blood. Treatment in this sample: 15 Gy SBRT to primary tumor, nephrectomy 4 weeks later. Blood was sampled at baseline, 2 weeks and 4 weeks after SBRT. The patient's renal cell carcinoma had clear cell pathology. TCRdb's copy holds only in-frame clones and misses some; the assay was immunoSEQ multiplex PCR. There are 90,000 to 100,000 clones in the sample; 75% to 90% occur only once, and over 6% lies in the top ten. The chain couples TRBV5-1 to TRBJ1-1; D is perhaps TRBD1 (6 bases). Sequencing was performed on blood, taken from a patient whose treatment included radiotherapy and nephrectomy. This receptor was identified in a man aged 45-60 years with renal cell carcinoma. For the CDR3, the DNA is TGCGCCAGCAGCTTGGGCAGGGGACGACTAGACACTGAAGCTTTCTTT. Translated: CASSLGRGRLDTEAFF.